The source of this TCR beta chain is a study of OX40 agonist ivuxolimab in advanced cancers. The study's findings and limits: Those patients achieving a partial response at 0.1-3.0 mg/kg showed among the lowest clonal expansion.

For this clone: The antigen remains undetermined.

The CDR3 runs 13 residues. Trimming removed 6 bases at V and 1 base at J, with 7 bases between. Germline CDR1 MDHEN, CDR2 SYDVKM. The data were produced by immunoSEQ multiplex PCR, yet TCRdb's version contains in-frame clones alone and is incomplete. This sample yields some 70,000 clones, of which approximately 80% are seen a single time; 5.5% to 6% belongs to the top ten. The sample in question was CD4+ or CD8+ T cells sorted from blood, obtained in a trial of the OX40 agonist ivuxolimab. The rearrangement uses TRBV28 and TRBJ2-4; maybe TRBD1 (5 bases). This receptor was taken from an adult with an advanced solid tumor such as melanoma, head and neck, liver or kidney cancer. Here the CDR3 reads CASRTDAKNIQYF. CDR3 DNA sequence: TGTGCCAGCAGGACAGACGCCAAAAACATTCAGTACTTC.